This T cell receptor (beta chain) was observed in a study of T cells in women clearing cervical HPV infection. The CDR3 is 15 amino acids. Germline lookup yields CDR1 SNHLY and CDR2 FYNNEI. The table came from immunoSEQ multiplex PCR; TCRdb's copy has only in-frame clones and leaves some out. This repertoire includes around 31,000 clones. Comments on this clone: The read ends 3 residues before the CDR3 terminus; that terminus is restored from the germline J gene.

The sequenced sample consisted of blood buffy coat. This TCR came from a woman aged 18-69 years with a cervical HPV16 infection that either progressed to CIN3+ or cleared (not recorded which). This chain links TRBV2 with TRBJ1-2; 9 bases are a match to TRBD1. CDR3 loop: CASSETSGTGNGYTF. Incomplete CDR3 DNA: TGTGCCAGCAGTGAAACCTCCGGGACAGGGAACGGC.